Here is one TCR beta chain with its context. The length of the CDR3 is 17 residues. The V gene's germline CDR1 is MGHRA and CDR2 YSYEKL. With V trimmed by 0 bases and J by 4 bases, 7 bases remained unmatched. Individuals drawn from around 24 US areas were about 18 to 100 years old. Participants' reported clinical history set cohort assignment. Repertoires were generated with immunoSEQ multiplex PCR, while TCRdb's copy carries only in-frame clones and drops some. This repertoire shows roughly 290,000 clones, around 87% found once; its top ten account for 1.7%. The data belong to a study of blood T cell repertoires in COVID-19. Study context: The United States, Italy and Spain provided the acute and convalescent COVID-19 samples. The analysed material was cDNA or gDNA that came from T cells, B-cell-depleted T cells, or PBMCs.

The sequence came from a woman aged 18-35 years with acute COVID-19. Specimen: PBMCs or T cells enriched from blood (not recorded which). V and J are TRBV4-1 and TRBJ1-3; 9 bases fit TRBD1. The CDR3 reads CASSQDPRTGEGNTIYF. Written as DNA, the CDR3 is TGCGCCAGCAGCCAAGACCCCCGGACAGGGGAAGGAAACACCATATATTTT.